The T cell receptor (beta chain) described here comes from a study of T-cell memory formation after mild COVID-19 (dated by TCRdb to about 2021). Study-wide context: TCR sequence clusters from the two donors were found to be largely donor specific. In a couple of donors, T-cell clones that expanded and contracted after mild COVID-19 were tracked by sequencing TCRalpha and TCRbeta repertoires over time. The cohort was made up of two young adult volunteers, one female and one male, who were previously healthy. What the research found in general, with its limitations: Contracting CD4+ clones were located mainly in the CM and EM memory subsets, whereas CD8+ clones were found to be enriched in EMRA. Whether the second-wave clones peaking on day 37 were SARS-CoV-2 specific was not confirmed. Only a couple of mild cases were covered by the study, and larger cohorts that include severe cases with pre-infection samples were considered necessary. The detection of some responding clones in pre-infection memory suggests that pre-existing cross-reactive memory T cells joined the SARS-CoV-2 response. Clones contracting from day 15 to 85 had balanced CD4/CD8 phenotypes, while a second wave expanding from day 15 to 37 was biased towards CD4+.

V loses 7 bases, J loses 5 bases, and the germline ends lie 10 bases apart. The CDR3 sequence holds 12 residues, the cysteine and phenylalanine included. The DNA shown is the 36-base CDR3, in frame from base 1. Sequencing used an Illumina NovaSeq 6000. TCRalpha and TCRbeta cDNA libraries were constructed by 5'RACE with constant-segment primers, with sample barcodes and unique molecular identifiers being introduced. RNA was extracted from every sample with Trizol reagent. The libraries were amplified in two PCR steps, and the second step added a second sample barcode and Illumina TruSeq adapters. The libraries were sequenced on an Illumina NovaSeq using 2 x 150 bp paired-end reads. Turning to the authors' computational methods: With migec v1.2.7, reads were demultiplexed and then collapsed into UMI-guided consensus sequences. Using mixcr v2.1.11, UMI consensuses were aligned to TRA and TRB V and J templates and then assembled into clonotypes. Expanded or contracted clonotypes were those called significant by both edgeR and NoisET, with noise models trained on biological replicates. For edgeR calls, the cutoffs were a false discovery rate-adjusted p below 0.01 and a log2 fold-change threshold of 1. As an exploratory analysis of dynamics, max-normalized trajectories of the 1000 most abundant clonotypes were examined with PCA combined with hierarchical clustering. Separately sequenced CD4+ and CD8+ repertoires were used to assign the CD4 or CD8 phenotype of responding clones. TCRdb took the public reads, trimmed them with fastp at Q25, ran MiXCR for clone calling and kept in-frame beta chains. When rows share a CDR3 protein, they turn into one entry using the most common DNA and genes. None of the V and J calls come from the authors' own analysis; TCRdb made them. The sample has a few hundred thousand distinct CDR3 sequences on record, approximately 15% of them singletons. The ten largest make up around 24% of the sample.

A remark on this clonotype: Its antigen remains unidentified. Base quality data are lacking; no much larger clone is found one base away.

Ficoll-Paque density gradient centrifugation was used to isolate PBMCs. The clonotype originates from a man younger than 30 who had mild COVID-19 (a few samples of this study predate the infection). The sample titles of this study are shuffled in the database, so cell type and time point are left out; the donor was told from shared clones. The V and J segments used are TRBV12-3 or TRBV12-4 and TRBJ2-3, with the D gene call left open. What was sequenced was PBMCs or a T cell subset sorted from them (not recorded which). Read as DNA, the sequence is TGTGCCAGCACCTCTTCTCAAGATACGCAGTATTTT. Translated, it reads CASTSSQDTQYF.